The 7 T cell receptor beta chains below come from one sample, sequenced in a study of identical twins. One entry per CDR3 protein results from TCRdb running MiXCR on the 5' RACE reads. The sample carries about 210,000 distinct CDR3 sequences, roughly 9.4% recorded once. The sequencing sample was made of memory (CD45RO+) T cells sorted from blood. The receptors here all came from a woman in her late teens or twenties in good health.

This chain links TRBV5-1 with TRBJ1-6; D unresolved. Germline V CDR1 and CDR2: SGHRS, YFSETQ. Trimming pared 2 bases from V and 9 bases from J, leaving 12 bases between. The CDR3 is 14 residues long. The CDR3 sequence is CASSLPGGGSPLHF. CDR3 DNA: TGCGCCAGCAGCTTACCGGGAGGCGGTTCACCCCTCCACTTT. The variable domain in full, completed from reference TRBV5-1 and TRBJ1-6, reads KAGVTQTPRYLIKTRGQQVTLSCSPISGHRSVSWYQQTPGQGLQFLFEYFSETQRNKGNFPGRFSGRQFSNSRSEMNVSTLELGDSALYLCASSLPGGGSPLHFGNGTRLTVT.

This clonotype was counted at least ten times. The chain employs TRBV5-1 and TRBJ1-1, with 7 bases lining up with TRBD1. The V segment lost 4 bases and the J segment 5 bases; nucleotides outside the gene matches: 11. Germline lookup yields CDR1 SGHRS and CDR2 YFSETQ. There are 15 residues in the CDR3. The CDR3 is CASSDRDRLLTEAFF. CDR3 in DNA: TGCGCCAGCAGCGACCGGGACAGACTCTTAACTGAAGCTTTCTTT.

The chain is built from TRBV6-2 or TRBV6-3 and TRBJ1-5, with D unresolved. V was pared by 5 bases and J by 2 bases, with 16 bases between. Germline loops: CDR1 MNHEY, CDR2 SVGEGT. The CDR3 spans 16 residues. CDR3 nucleotide sequence: TGTGCCAGCAGTGACGCCGGGCCATCGGGCAATCAGCCCCAGCATTTT. Translating gives CASSDAGPSGNQPQHF.

In this sample, this clonotype turned up many times. The gene calls are TRBV14 and TRBJ2-1; 11 bases match TRBD1. Germline V gene data show CDR1 as SGHDN and CDR2 as FVKESK. The V segment lost 4 bases and the J segment 7 bases; nucleotides outside the gene matches: 12. The CDR3 consists of 17 residues. CDR3 nucleotide sequence: TGTGCCAGCAGCCCACTAGGACAGGGGGCTGTTGGTAATGAGCAGTTCTTC. Protein product: CASSPLGQGAVGNEQFF.

Only a few counts were recorded for this clonotype. The V and J genes are TRBV7-9 and TRBJ2-4; perhaps TRBD2 as D (6 bases). V lost 8 bases and J 3 bases, leaving 8 bases between the germline ends. This CDR3 region has 12 residues. Germline V CDR1 and CDR2: SEHNR, FQNEAQ (reference sequence). The CDR3 sequence: CASLGGKNIQYF. The CDR3 coding sequence is TGTGCCAGCCTGGGGGGCAAAAACATTCAGTACTTC. Supplemented by reference TRBV7-9 and TRBJ2-4, the full variable domain reads DTGVSQNPRHKITKRGQNVTFRCDPISEHNRLYWYRQTLGQGPEFLTYFQNEAQLEKSRLLSDRFSAERPKGSFSTLEIQRTEQGDSAMYLCASLGGKNIQYFGAGTRLSVL.

The chain combines TRBV4-3 with TRBJ2-3, with 7 bases identical to TRBD2. V trimming: 1 base; J trimming: 6 bases; junction bases outside the gene matches: 13. The length of the CDR3 is 17 residues. Germline V gene lookup returns CDR1 LGHNA and CDR2 YSLEER. The CDR3 region is CASSQVPPGGTGDTQYF. The CDR3 DNA is TGCGCCAGCAGCCAAGTTCCGCCCGGGGGGACGGGCGATACGCAGTATTTT.

This clonotype was detected many times. For the CDR3, the DNA is TGCAGTGCTAGATCGTCTAGGGCCTATGAGCAGTTCTTC. Translating it yields CSARSSRAYEQFF. V and J are TRBV20-1 and TRBJ2-1, with D unclear. The CDR3 spans 13 residues. Trimming left V 2 bases short and J 8 bases short, with 13 bases between. Germline-derived CDR1 and CDR2 are DFQATT and SNEGSKA (reference sequence).